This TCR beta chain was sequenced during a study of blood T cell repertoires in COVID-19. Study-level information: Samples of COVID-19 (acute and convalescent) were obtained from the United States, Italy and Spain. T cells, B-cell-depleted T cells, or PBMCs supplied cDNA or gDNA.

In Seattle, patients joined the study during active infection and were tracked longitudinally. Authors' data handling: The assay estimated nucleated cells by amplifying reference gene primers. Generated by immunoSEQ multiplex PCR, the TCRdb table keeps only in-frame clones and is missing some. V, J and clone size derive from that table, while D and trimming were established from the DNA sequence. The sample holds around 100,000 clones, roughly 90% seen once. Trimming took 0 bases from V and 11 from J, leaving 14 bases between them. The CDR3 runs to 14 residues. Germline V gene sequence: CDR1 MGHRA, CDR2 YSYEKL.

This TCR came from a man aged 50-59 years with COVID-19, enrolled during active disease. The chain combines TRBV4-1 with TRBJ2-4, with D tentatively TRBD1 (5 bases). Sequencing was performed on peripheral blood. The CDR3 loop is CASSQEWSRAFQYF. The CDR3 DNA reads TGCGCCAGCAGCCAAGAGTGGAGCAGGGCATTTCAGTACTTC.